Each of the 18 T cell receptor beta chains below was sequenced from the same sample in a study of blood T cell repertoires in COVID-19. Sequencing was performed with immunoSEQ multiplex PCR; in TCRdb, only in-frame clones are kept and a portion is missing. Of 140,000 to 150,000 clones detected, under 80% appear once; the ten largest clones hold 4% to 4.5%. Input material: peripheral blood. Every receptor here comes from a man between 60 and 75 years old with acute or convalescent COVID-19.

The rearrangement uses TRBV3-1 (or the pseudogene TRBV3-2) and TRBJ2-3; 8 nucleotides align to TRBD1. V dropped 4 bases and J dropped 3; count of bases not matched to a gene: 9. Germline assignment: CDR1 LGHDT and CDR2 YNNKEL (reference sequence). This CDR3 comprises 16 residues. The CDR3 region is CASSPGQGPRTDTQYF. The CDR3 DNA reads as TGTGCCAGCAGCCCCGGACAGGGTCCACGAACAGATACGCAGTATTTT.

This rearrangement joins TRBV5-4 to TRBJ1-2; 7 bases fit TRBD1. The CDR3 is 14 amino acids. The germline gives CDR1 SGHNT, CDR2 YYREEE (reference sequence). After removal of 7 bases from V and 5 bases from J, the junction contained 11 bases not matched to a gene. The CDR3 reads CASGPPGQAYGYTF. CDR3 in DNA: TGTGCCAGCGGCCCCCCCGGACAGGCATATGGCTACACCTTC.

This chain joins TRBV28 and TRBJ2-3, with 12 bases fitting TRBD2. V trimming: 6 bases; J trimming: 7 bases; junction bases outside the gene matches: 11. The germline V gene has CDR1 MDHEN and CDR2 SYDVKM. This CDR3 contains 16 residues. CDR3 residues: CASSFGLAGSLNTQYF. The CDR3 nucleotides are TGTGCCAGCAGCTTCGGACTAGCGGGATCCTTAAATACGCAGTATTTT.

This clone was observed a single time. The gene calls are TRBV30 and TRBJ1-3; D gene unclear. Germline V gene data show CDR1 as GTSNPN and CDR2 as SVGIG (reference sequence). The V gene lost 4 bases and the J gene lost 4 bases, with 11 bases spanning the gap. The CDR3 sequence is 13 residues long. CDR3 in amino acids: CAWNPFVGNTIYF. In DNA form, the CDR3 reads TGTGCCTGGAATCCCTTTGTAGGAAACACCATATATTTT.

This sequence joins TRBV19 and TRBJ2-7, with 8 bases that match TRBD1. Germline V lookup: CDR1 LNHDA, CDR2 SQIVND (reference sequence). This CDR3 has 14 amino acids. Trimming removed 5 bases from V and 2 bases from J; junction bases left unmatched: 5. The chain's CDR3 is CASSLRTGTYEQYF. In DNA, the CDR3 is TGTGCCAGTAGTTTAAGGACAGGGACCTACGAGCAGTACTTC.

V gene TRBV14 combines with J gene TRBJ1-3, with 10 bases fitting TRBD1. The CDR3 sequence is 16 residues long. V shed 3 bases and J 1 base; nucleotides not matched to a gene: 3. Germline CDR1 SGHDN, CDR2 FVKESK. The CDR3 coding sequence is TGTGCCAGCAGCCAGCGGACAGGGGGATCTGGAAACACCATATATTTT. As protein: CASSQRTGGSGNTIYF.

The V and J genes are TRBV3-1 (or the pseudogene TRBV3-2) and TRBJ2-2, with 13 bases lining up with TRBD2. V lost 4 bases and J lost 1; bases outside the gene matches: 3. CDR1 is LGHDT, CDR2 YNNKEL, per germline (reference sequence). There are 17 residues in the CDR3. The CDR3 nucleotides read TGTGCCAGCAGCCGTAGGACTAGCGGGAGGAACACCGGGGAGCTGTTTTTT. Translated, it gives CASSRRTSGRNTGELFF.

The CDR3 nucleotides are TGTGCCAGCAGTGAAGGGACAGGGTTTGGCTACACCTTC. This translates into CASSEGTGFGYTF. The chain joins TRBV6-1 to TRBJ1-2, with 8 positions matching TRBD1. V dropped 1 base and J dropped 7; count of bases not matched to a gene: 2. This CDR3 has 13 amino acids. From germline, CDR1 is MNHNS and CDR2 SASEGT.

The J gene is TRBJ2-5, the V gene TRBV5-1, with 7 bases aligning to TRBD1. Germline CDR1 SGHRS, CDR2 YFSETQ. V was pared by 4 bases and J by 5 bases, with 11 bases of the junction left unmatched. CDR3 length: 15 residues. Written as DNA, the CDR3 is TGCGCCAGCAGCCTAGGGGGCGCGAGTTCCGAGACCCAGTACTTC. This sequence encodes CASSLGGASSETQYF.

The chain is built from TRBV28 and TRBJ2-5; perhaps TRBD1 as D (6 bases). V lost 1 base and J 0 bases, leaving 9 bases between the germline ends. Germline V gives CDR1 MDHEN, CDR2 SYDVKM. CDR3 length equals 15 residues. The CDR3 DNA follows: TGTGCCAGCAGTTTATCGGGACAATACCAAGAGACCCAGTACTTC. Encoded protein: CASSLSGQYQETQYF.

Note on this clone: The same CDR3 is also encoded by other DNA sequences in this sample. The rearrangement joins TRBV18 to TRBJ1-2, with 7 nucleotides matching TRBD1. The germline gives CDR1 KGHSH, CDR2 LQKENI. The CDR3 sequence is 14 residues long. With 3 bases clipped from V and 4 bases from J, the junction kept 5 bases outside the gene matches. The CDR3 region is CASSPSDRPYGYTF. In nucleotides, the CDR3 is TGTGCCAGCTCACCTTCGGACAGGCCCTATGGCTACACCTTC.

Of note for this clone: Other DNA sequences in this specimen translate into the identical CDR3. The chain is built from TRBV28 and TRBJ2-1, with 10 bases fitting TRBD2. Per germline, CDR1 MDHEN and CDR2 SYDVKM. J lost 5 bases, V lost 2 bases, and 3 bases had no gene match. The CDR3 sequence is 15 residues long. CDR3 coding DNA: TGTGCCAGCAGTTTAGGACTAGCGGAAAACAATGAGCAGTTCTTC. Encoded protein: CASSLGLAENNEQFF.

The chain recombines TRBV27 with TRBJ1-2; 8 bases are a match to TRBD1. CDR3 length equals 13 residues. The junction had 7 bases not matched to a gene; V was cut back by 5 bases and J by 8 bases. The germline V gene encodes CDR1 MNHEY and CDR2 SMNVEV (reference sequence). CDR3 nucleotide sequence: TGTGCCAGCAGTCAGGGGGCGGGAATAGGCTACACCTTC. This translates into CASSQGAGIGYTF.

This chain connects TRBV14 to TRBJ2-3; 9 bases match TRBD1. The CDR3 extends over 14 amino acids. The germline CDR1 and CDR2 sequences are SGHDN and FVKESK. The junction had 5 bases not matched to a gene; V was cut back by 4 bases and J by 6 bases. Here the CDR3 reads CASSPRTGVDTQYF. The CDR3 DNA is TGTGCCAGCAGCCCCAGGACAGGGGTGGATACGCAGTATTTT.

The chain couples TRBV2 to TRBJ2-1, with 10 bases fitting TRBD2. The CDR3 is made up of 14 amino acids. Germline CDR1 and CDR2: SNHLY and FYNNEI. J gave up 6 bases and V 6 bases, and 5 bases lay outside the gene matches. The CDR3 DNA follows: TGTGCCAGCAGCTCGGGACTAGCGACCAATGAGCAGTTCTTC. Its translation is CASSSGLATNEQFF.

The chain carries TRBV30 and TRBJ2-1; TRBD2 aligns across 7 bases. Germline V CDR1 and CDR2: GTSNPN, SVGIG (reference sequence). This CDR3 has 17 amino acids. V shed 2 bases, J shed 4 bases, and the junction held 14 bases outside the gene matches. CDR3 loop: CAWSMYTGAGRYNEQFF. The CDR3 DNA is TGTGCCTGGAGTATGTATACGGGAGCGGGAAGGTACAATGAGCAGTTCTTC.

This clone was detected only a few times. This sequence joins TRBV18 and TRBJ1-4, with D hard to call. CDR1 and CDR2 (germline): KGHSH, LQKENI. Trimming took 8 bases from V and 2 from J, leaving 9 bases between them. CDR3 length: 13 residues. CDR3 sequence reads: CASHRDTNEKLFF. The CDR3 coding sequence is TGTGCCAGCCACCGGGATACTAATGAAAAACTGTTTTTT.

J is TRBJ2-3 and V is TRBV18; D gene unclear. V gave up 3 bases and J gave up 6 bases, with 10 bases separating them. The CDR3 consists of 13 residues. Germline V gene lookup returns CDR1 KGHSH and CDR2 LQKENI. The CDR3 nucleotides read TGTGCCAGCTCACCTGGCAGAGCGGATACGCAGTATTTT. Its translation is CASSPGRADTQYF.